A single sample gave rise to the 23 T cell receptor beta chains below, sequenced in a study of OX40 agonist ivuxolimab in advanced cancers. Assay used: immunoSEQ multiplex PCR; TCRdb lists only in-frame clones, some missing. The sample holds fewer than 85,000 clones, around four fifths seen once. The specimen comprised CD4+ or CD8+ T cells sorted from blood, sampled in a trial of the OX40 agonist ivuxolimab. These TCRs come from an adult with an advanced solid tumor such as melanoma, head and neck, liver or kidney cancer.

CDR3 DNA: TGTGCCAGCAGCCTCGGACTAGCGGGAGTGCAGTTCTTC. This codes for CASSLGLAGVQFF. The J gene is TRBJ2-1, the V gene TRBV11-2, with 13 bases fitting TRBD2. The germline gives CDR1 SGHAT, CDR2 FQNNGV. The CDR3 extends over 13 amino acids. The junction had 4 bases not matched to a gene; V was cut back by 5 bases and J by 12 bases.

The chain combines TRBV2 with TRBJ2-7; D is unclear. Trimming cost V 5 bases and J 7 bases, with 18 bases left between them. CDR3 length: 14 residues. Germline lookup yields CDR1 SNHLY and CDR2 FYNNEI. CDR3 DNA: TGTGCCAGCAGTCAGGACGGTCGATTGTCTGAGCAGTACTTC. Protein: CASSQDGRLSEQYF.

J is TRBJ2-7 and V is TRBV27, with 8 bases aligning to TRBD1. Per the germline V gene, CDR1 is MNHEY and CDR2 is SMNVEV (reference sequence). The CDR3 sequence is 14 residues long. The V segment lost 7 bases and the J segment 5 bases; nucleotides outside the gene matches: 10. The CDR3 is CASKGPGGNDEQYF. The CDR3, as DNA: TGTGCCAGCAAGGGGCCAGGGGGCAACGACGAGCAGTACTTC.

This chain uses TRBV2 with TRBJ1-2; tentative D call: TRBD1 (5 bases). The length of the CDR3 is 13 residues. Germline CDR1 SNHLY, CDR2 FYNNEI. Trimming stripped 3 bases from V and 5 bases from J, with 10 bases between. CDR3 region: CASSEGRGYGYTF. The CDR3 nucleotides read TGTGCCAGCAGTGAGGGGCGGGGTTATGGCTACACCTTC.

This clone was recorded a few times. The genes are TRBV7-9 and TRBJ2-2; perhaps TRBD2 as D (5 bases). V was shortened by 10 bases and J by 1 base, with 10 bases between the two germline ends. Germline CDR1 is SEHNR and CDR2 is FQNEAQ (reference sequence). The CDR3 has 13 amino acids. The CDR3 region is CATGVGNTGELFF. CDR3 bases: TGTGCCACCGGGGTAGGGAACACCGGGGAGCTGTTTTTT.

The chain employs TRBV5-6 and TRBJ2-6; D unclear. V lost 2 bases and J lost 1, with 16 bases in between. This CDR3 spans 18 amino acids. Germline assignment: CDR1 SGHDT and CDR2 YYEEEE. CDR3 in amino acids: CASSFVGVGLSGANVLTF. DNA of the CDR3: TGTGCCAGCAGCTTTGTAGGAGTAGGCCTATCTGGGGCCAACGTCCTGACTTTC.

The J gene is TRBJ2-1, the V gene TRBV11-3, with 10 bases aligning to TRBD2. The germline V gene has CDR1 SGHNT and CDR2 YENEEA. The CDR3 runs 15 residues. Trimming cost V 6 bases and J 5 bases; bases outside gene matches: 7. The CDR3 loop is CASSSGTSVNNEQFF. In nucleotides, the CDR3 is TGTGCCAGCAGTTCCGGGACTAGCGTTAACAATGAGCAGTTCTTC.

The chain has TRBV7-2 and TRBJ1-5, with 9 bases that match TRBD1. Trimming took 3 bases from V and 1 from J; bases not matched to a gene: 4. CDR1 is SGHTA and CDR2 is FQGNSA in the germline V gene. The CDR3 spans 16 residues. CDR3 in DNA: TGTGCCAGCAGCTTTCAGACAGGGGGGAGCAATCAGCCCCAGCATTTT. Translated, it gives CASSFQTGGSNQPQHF.

The V and J genes are TRBV5-5 and TRBJ2-1; TRBD2 aligns across 8 bases. V was clipped by 5 bases and J by 4 bases; unmatched bases: 5. Germline V lookup: CDR1 SGHKS, CDR2 YYEKEE (reference sequence). The length of the CDR3 is 14 residues. DNA of the CDR3: TGTGCCAGCAGTTCGACTAGCGTGTACAATGAGCAGTTCTTC. This gives the protein CASSSTSVYNEQFF.

This rearrangement joins TRBV2 to TRBJ1-5; TRBD1 might be the D (6 bases). Germline V CDR1 and CDR2: SNHLY, FYNNEI. The CDR3 length is 12 residues. Trimming left V 6 bases short and J 9 bases short, with 12 bases between. The CDR3 region has the DNA TGTGCCAGCAGCTCAGGGGTTTGGCCCCAGCATTTT. It codes for CASSSGVWPQHF. The whole variable domain, remainder taken from reference TRBV2 and TRBJ1-5, is EPEVTQTPSHQVTQMGQEVILRCVPISNHLYFYWYRQILGQKVEFLVSFYNNEISEKSEIFDDQFSVERPDGSNFTLKIRSTKLEDSAMYFCASSSGVWPQHFGDGTRLSIL.

V usage is TRBV6-1 and J usage is TRBJ2-2; D is uncertain. Germline lookup yields CDR1 MNHNS and CDR2 SASEGT. This CDR3 is 13 amino acids long. The V end was cut by 6 bases, the J end by 4 bases, with 9 bases between. The CDR3 nucleotides are TGTGCCAGCAGCCAATGGGTCACCGGGGAGCTGTTTTTT. It yields the protein CASSQWVTGELFF.

The gene calls are TRBV7-3 and TRBJ1-2; 8 bases align to TRBD1. This CDR3 contains 14 residues. J lost 5 bases, V lost 6 bases, and 8 bases had no gene match. CDR1 is SGHTA, CDR2 FQGTGA, per germline. The CDR3 is CASSSRTGSYGYTF. CDR3 sequence (DNA): TGTGCCAGCAGTTCTCGGACAGGGTCATATGGCTACACCTTC.

This rearrangement joins TRBV29-1 to TRBJ1-2, with 10 bases matching TRBD1. V was pared by 4 bases and J by 7 bases, with 12 bases of the junction left unmatched. Per germline, CDR1 SQVTM and CDR2 ANQGSEA. This CDR3 spans 15 amino acids. The chain's CDR3 is CSVARPRQGAGGYTF. CDR3 DNA: TGCAGCGTTGCAAGACCTAGACAGGGGGCGGGTGGCTACACCTTC. The whole variable domain, filled in from reference TRBV29-1 and TRBJ1-2, reads SAVISQKPSRDICQRGTSLTIQCQVDSQVTMMFWYRQQPGQSLTLIATANQGSEATYESGFVIDKFPISRPNLTFSTLTVSNMSPEDSSIYLCSVARPRQGAGGYTFGSGTRLTVV.

The chain couples TRBV14 to TRBJ2-5, with a tentative D call TRBD1 (6 bases). CDR1 and CDR2 (germline): SGHDN, FVKESK. This CDR3 spans 15 amino acids. The V end was cut by 4 bases, the J end by 1 base, with 13 bases between. CDR3 residues: CASSRARGFQETQYF. CDR3 in DNA: TGTGCCAGCAGCCGCGCGAGGGGGTTCCAAGAGACCCAGTACTTC. Filled out from reference TRBV14 and TRBJ2-5, the complete variable domain reads EAGVTQFPSHSVIEKGQTVTLRCDPISGHDNLYWYRRVMGKEIKFLLHFVKESKQDESGMPNNRFLAERTGGTYSTLKVQPAELEDSGVYFCASSRARGFQETQYFGPGTRLLVL.

This clone showed up just a few times. J is TRBJ1-5 and V is TRBV5-5, with TRBD1 identical over 7 bases. Germline CDR1 and CDR2: SGHKS and YYEKEE (reference sequence). This CDR3 comprises 17 residues. The trim removed 0 bases at V and 5 bases at J, leaving 11 bases unmatched. CDR3 in DNA: TGTGCCAGCAGCTTGGGGGAAACTGACAGGGCCTATCAGCCCCAGCATTTT. This codes for CASSLGETDRAYQPQHF.

The chain has TRBV11-2 and TRBJ2-1; tentative D call: TRBD1 (6 bases). The CDR3 totals 16 residues. V lost 4 bases and J lost 12, with 25 bases in between. CDR1 SGHAT and CDR2 FQNNGV come from the germline V gene. The CDR3 here is CASSSPRTPDSHRQFF. DNA of the CDR3: TGTGCCAGCAGCTCCCCCAGGACCCCGGACAGCCACCGGCAGTTCTTC.

The V call is TRBV7-9, the J call TRBJ2-3, with D unresolved. V lost 6 bases and J lost 5, with 9 bases in between. Germline V lookup: CDR1 SEHNR, CDR2 FQNEAQ (reference sequence). The CDR3 is made up of 12 amino acids. Written as DNA, the CDR3 is TGTGCCAGCAGTCAGACTGAAGATACGCAGTATTTT. Amino acid sequence: CASSQTEDTQYF.

In DNA, the CDR3 is TGTGCCAGCAGCTTAAAAGCGGGGTACGGGGAGCTGTTTTTT. This translates into CASSLKAGYGELFF. The V gene is TRBV7-9, the J gene TRBJ2-2, with 7 positions matching TRBD2. After removal of 2 bases from V and 7 bases from J, the junction contained 4 bases not matched to a gene. This CDR3 is 14 amino acids long. The germline CDR1 and CDR2 sequences are SEHNR and FQNEAQ (reference sequence).

This rearrangement joins TRBV14 to TRBJ2-1; D is unclear. This CDR3 has 13 residues. From germline, CDR1 is SGHDN and CDR2 FVKESK. Trimming stripped 3 bases from V and 4 bases from J, with 7 bases between. The CDR3 region has the DNA TGTGCCAGCAGCCAGCTACGTTACAATGAGCAGTTCTTC. Encoded protein: CASSQLRYNEQFF.

The rearrangement joins TRBV6-1 to TRBJ1-2; D possibly corresponds to TRBD1 (6 bases). V lost 7 bases and J lost 3, with 15 bases in between. Per germline, CDR1 MNHNS and CDR2 SASEGT. The length of the CDR3 is 14 residues. CDR3 in DNA: TGTGCCAGCACCCCCCTGACAGGAGACTATGGCTACACCTTC. It specifies CASTPLTGDYGYTF.

This chain connects TRBV19 to TRBJ2-1, with TRBD1 as a possible D gene (6 bases). The germline V gene has CDR1 LNHDA and CDR2 SQIVND (reference sequence). V was trimmed by 5 bases and J by 4 bases, leaving 15 bases between them. CDR3 length equals 15 residues. The CDR3 DNA is TGTGCCAGTAGTCTTCGACAGGCTGCTTACAATGAGCAGTTCTTC. This sequence encodes CASSLRQAAYNEQFF.

The chain joins TRBV11-1 to TRBJ2-7; 7 nucleotides agree with TRBD1. The J segment lost 6 bases and the V segment lost 4 bases, leaving 15 bases of the junction unmatched. The germline gives CDR1 SGHAT, CDR2 FQDESV (reference sequence). This CDR3 comprises 16 residues. CDR3 residues: CASSSWLQGSPFEQYF. CDR3 coding DNA: TGTGCCAGCAGCTCGTGGCTACAGGGGTCCCCCTTCGAGCAGTACTTC.

The chain recombines TRBV7-3 with TRBJ2-7; 8 bases match TRBD1. With V trimmed by 5 bases and J by 4 bases, 13 bases remained unmatched. Per germline, CDR1 SGHTA and CDR2 FQGTGA. The CDR3 is 16 amino acids. The CDR3 loop reads CASSPRAETGAYEQYF. CDR3 nucleotide sequence: TGTGCCAGCAGCCCCCGTGCGGAGACAGGGGCGTACGAGCAGTACTTC.